The clone carrying this TCR beta chain was picked up a small number of times. The data were obtained in a study of shared clonotypes between healthy human individuals. CDR1 is SQVTM and CDR2 is ANQGSEA in the germline V gene. Trimming took 6 bases from V and 5 from J; bases not matched to a gene: 11. CDR3 length: 17 amino acids. Assay: immunoSEQ multiplex PCR; the TCRdb copy retains only in-frame clones and omits some. The sample includes about 640,000 clones, about two thirds of them seen just once. The receptor was derived from a woman aged 30 to 39 in good health. Sequencing was done on a sample of memory CD4+ T cells sorted from blood. Described subset: CD45RA-negative fraction. The chain uses TRBV29-1 and TRBJ2-3; TRBD2 agrees at 16 bases. CDR3: CSVARGLAGGPGDTQYF. In nucleotides, the CDR3 is TGCAGCGTGGCGCGGGGACTAGCGGGAGGGCCGGGAGATACGCAGTATTTT.